Described below is a single TCR beta chain sequence and its context. The CDR3 spans 13 residues. Trimming at V came to 10 bases and at J to 2 bases, leaving 8 bases not matched to a gene. CDR1 and CDR2 (germline): LNHDA, SQIVND (reference sequence). The method was immunoSEQ multiplex PCR; TCRdb's version includes in-frame clones alone and lacks a portion of them. The data show roughly 140,000 clones, approximately 88% seen once. These data originate in a study of control samples from healthy donors and cancer patients. The chain recombines TRBV19 with TRBJ2-7, with 7 bases aligning to TRBD2. This receptor was identified in a man between 25 and 39 years old in good health. Material: blood. CDR3 in amino acids: CATATSRPYEQYF. CDR3 coding DNA: TGTGCCACTGCGACTAGCAGGCCCTACGAGCAGTACTTC.